Below are 13 T cell receptor beta chains sequenced from a single sample in a study of vaccination and CD4 T cells after COVID-19. Once obtained from cultured CD4+ T cells, the DNA was sequenced using the Oncomine TCR Beta short-read assay. TCRdb called the PCR reads again in MiXCR, with one record for every CDR3 protein. The data hold around 15,000 distinct CDR3 sequences, with around a third observed a single time. The antigens for these receptors are not known. Stated treatment: approximately 9-day PBMC culture with coronavirus spike peptide pools or control peptides (ViraFEST assay). This specimen consisted of CD4+ T cells from blood, cultured in vitro, obtained before SARS-CoV-2 vaccination. The source is a human donor who received a COVID-19 vaccine.

This chain connects TRBV19 to TRBJ1-2, with TRBD1 matching over 9 bases. The CDR3 sequence is 18 residues long. Germline CDR1 LNHDA, CDR2 SQIVND (reference sequence). The junction had 18 bases not matched to a gene; V was cut back by 4 bases and J by 6 bases. The CDR3 protein is CASSTANLFGQGSDGYTF. The DNA of the CDR3 is TGTGCCAGTAGTACCGCCAATTTATTCGGACAGGGGAGCGATGGCTACACCTTC.

The chain couples TRBV12-3 or TRBV12-4 to TRBJ1-2, with D unclear. V lost 1 base to trimming and J lost 4 bases, with 7 bases between them. The CDR3 runs 13 residues. The CDR3 sequence is CASSLGSSYGYTF. CDR3 sequence (DNA): TGTGCCAGCAGTTTAGGCTCCTCCTATGGCTACACCTTC.

V is TRBV19 and J is TRBJ1-2; 7 bases align to TRBD1. The V and J ends lost 7 bases and 0 bases, in that order; junction bases with no gene match: 5. CDR3 length: 14 amino acids. From germline, CDR1 is LNHDA and CDR2 SQIVND (reference sequence). The CDR3: CASTRGQTNYGYTF. The DNA of the CDR3 is TGTGCCAGTACCAGGGGACAGACTAACTATGGCTACACCTTC.

The chain is built from TRBV20-1 and TRBJ2-3, with D unresolved. The DNA end favors TRBJ1-5, so the J call may be wrong. Germline V gives CDR1 DFQATT, CDR2 SNEGSKA (reference sequence). The CDR3 runs 15 residues. The chain's CDR3 is CSARGASWYTDTQHF. In DNA form, the CDR3 reads TGCAGTGCTAGAGGTGCTAGCTGGTACACAGATACGCAGCATTTT.

V and J are TRBV20-1 and TRBJ2-5, with 8 bases fitting TRBD1. The CDR3 consists of 13 residues. Germline V CDR1 and CDR2: DFQATT, SNEGSKA (reference sequence). Trimming removed 5 bases from V and 3 bases from J; junction bases left unmatched: 5. CDR3 protein: CSAGKTGEETQYF. The CDR3 nucleotides are TGCAGTGCTGGTAAGACAGGGGAAGAGACCCAGTACTTC.

Only a few counts were recorded for this clonotype. The chain links TRBV19 to TRBJ2-3; D is perhaps TRBD1 or TRBD2 (5 bases each). The germline V and J ends were trimmed by 3 bases and 3 bases, with 13 bases remaining between them. Germline V lookup: CDR1 LNHDA, CDR2 SQIVND (reference sequence). CDR3 length equals 15 residues. The CDR3 sequence: CASSMGVVGTDTQYF. In DNA, the CDR3 is TGTGCCAGTAGTATGGGGGTGGTGGGAACAGATACGCAGTATTTT.

Only a few counts were recorded for this clonotype. V usage is TRBV28 and J usage is TRBJ1-6; D unclear. This CDR3 comprises 13 residues. V was trimmed by 3 bases and J by 7 bases, leaving 7 bases between them. CDR1 MDHEN and CDR2 SYDVKM come from the germline V gene. CDR3 loop: CASSFKENSPLHF. The DNA for the CDR3 is TGTGCCAGCAGTTTTAAAGAGAATTCACCCCTCCACTTT.

This chain links TRBV19 with TRBJ1-1; maybe TRBD1 (6 bases). CDR3 size: 15 residues. The V end was cut by 0 bases, the J end by 5 bases, with 13 bases between. CDR1 LNHDA and CDR2 SQIVND come from the germline V gene (reference sequence). CDR3: CASSIEGRGGTEAFF. In DNA form, the CDR3 reads TGTGCCAGTAGTATAGAGGGCAGGGGAGGGACTGAAGCTTTCTTT.

In this sample, this clonotype turned up a few times. The chain joins TRBV6-1 to TRBJ1-2, with 10 bases aligning to TRBD1. The V segment lost 6 bases and the J segment 3 bases; nucleotides outside the gene matches: 7. From germline, CDR1 is MNHNS and CDR2 SASEGT. This CDR3 region has 15 residues. CDR3 nucleotides: TGTGCCAGCAGAGATACCGGGACAGGGGACTATGGCTACACCTTC. Protein product: CASRDTGTGDYGYTF.

The V call is TRBV10-1, the J call TRBJ2-4; 8 positions agree with TRBD1. V gave up 3 bases and J gave up 2 bases; unmatched junction bases: 9. The CDR3 spans 17 residues. Per germline, CDR1 WNHNN and CDR2 SYGVQD (reference sequence). CDR3 DNA sequence: TGCGCCAGCAGTGATCGGACAGGGACGGGGACCAAAAACATTCAGTACTTC. Amino acids: CASSDRTGTGTKNIQYF.

This clonotype was counted between two and nine times. CDR3 in amino acids: CASSLSNSLGYTF. For the CDR3, the DNA is TGTGCCAGCAGCCTATCGAACAGTCTGGGCTACACCTTC. The rearrangement links TRBV7-6 to TRBJ1-2; D gene ambiguous. Trimming removed 5 bases from V and 8 bases from J, with 15 bases in between. CDR1 SGHVS and CDR2 FNYEAQ come from the germline V gene. The CDR3 extends over 13 amino acids.

This clonotype is a singleton in its sample. This chain joins TRBV29-1 and TRBJ1-2; a weak D match, TRBD1 (5 bases). V was pared by 6 bases and J by 2 bases, with 10 bases between. CDR3 size: 12 residues. Germline loops: CDR1 SQVTM, CDR2 ANQGSEA. CDR3 nucleotides: TGCAGCGTAGAGACAGTAAACTATGGCTACACCTTC. It encodes CSVETVNYGYTF.

This rearrangement joins TRBV12-3 or TRBV12-4 to TRBJ2-3, with 10 positions matching TRBD1. Trimming at V came to 6 bases and at J to 3 bases, leaving 6 bases not matched to a gene. This CDR3 spans 15 amino acids. CDR3 residues: CASSVPGQGTDTQYF. CDR3 sequence (DNA): TGTGCCAGCAGCGTTCCGGGACAGGGGACAGATACGCAGTATTTT.